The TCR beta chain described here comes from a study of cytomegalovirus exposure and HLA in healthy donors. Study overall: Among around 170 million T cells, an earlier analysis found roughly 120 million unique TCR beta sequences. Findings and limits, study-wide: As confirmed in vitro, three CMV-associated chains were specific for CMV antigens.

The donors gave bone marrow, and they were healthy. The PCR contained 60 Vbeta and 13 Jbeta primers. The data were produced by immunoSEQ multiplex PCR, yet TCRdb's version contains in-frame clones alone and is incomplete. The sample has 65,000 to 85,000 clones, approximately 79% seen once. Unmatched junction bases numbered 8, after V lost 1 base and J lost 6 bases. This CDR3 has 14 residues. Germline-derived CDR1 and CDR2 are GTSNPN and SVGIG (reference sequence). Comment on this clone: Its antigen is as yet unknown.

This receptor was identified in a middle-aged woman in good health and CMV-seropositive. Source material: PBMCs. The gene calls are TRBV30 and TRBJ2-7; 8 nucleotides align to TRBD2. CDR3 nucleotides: TGTGCCTGGAGTGGAGGCGGGGGGCCCCTCGAGCAGTACTTC. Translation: CAWSGGGGPLEQYF.